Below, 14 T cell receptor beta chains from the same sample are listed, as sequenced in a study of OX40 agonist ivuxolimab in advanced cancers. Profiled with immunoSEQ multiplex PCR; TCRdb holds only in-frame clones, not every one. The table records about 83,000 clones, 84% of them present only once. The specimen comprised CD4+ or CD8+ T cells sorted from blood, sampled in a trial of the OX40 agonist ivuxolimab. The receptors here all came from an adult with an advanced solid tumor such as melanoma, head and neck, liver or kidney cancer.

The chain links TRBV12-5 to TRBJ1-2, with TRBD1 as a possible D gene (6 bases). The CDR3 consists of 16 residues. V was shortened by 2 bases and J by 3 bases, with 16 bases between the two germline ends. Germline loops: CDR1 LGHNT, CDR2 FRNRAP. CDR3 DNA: TGTGCTAGTGGTTTGACCTTGGACAGATCCCACTATGGCTACACCTTC. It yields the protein CASGLTLDRSHYGYTF.

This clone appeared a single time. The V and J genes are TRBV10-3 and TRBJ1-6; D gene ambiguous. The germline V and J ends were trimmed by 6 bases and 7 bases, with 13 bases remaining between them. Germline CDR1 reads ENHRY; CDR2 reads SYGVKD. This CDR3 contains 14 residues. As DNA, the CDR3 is TGTGCCATCAGCTCGCAGGTAGAGAATTCACCCCTCCACTTT. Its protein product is CAISSQVENSPLHF.

The CDR3 sequence is CASSEDSQSQPQHF. In nucleotides, the CDR3 is TGTGCCAGCAGCGAAGACAGCCAGAGTCAGCCCCAGCATTTT. This rearrangement joins TRBV9 to TRBJ1-5; D perhaps matches TRBD1 (5 bases). Looked up from germline, CDR1 is SGDLS and CDR2 is YYNGEE. Trimming shortened V by 3 bases and J by 6 bases, and 13 bases separated the two germline ends. CDR3 size: 14 residues.

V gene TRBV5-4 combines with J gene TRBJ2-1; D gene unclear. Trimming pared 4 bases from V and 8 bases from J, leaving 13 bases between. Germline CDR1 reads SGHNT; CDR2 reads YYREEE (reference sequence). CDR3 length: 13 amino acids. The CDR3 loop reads CASSLDDTHEQFF. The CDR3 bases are TGTGCCAGCAGCCTTGACGACACCCATGAGCAGTTCTTC.

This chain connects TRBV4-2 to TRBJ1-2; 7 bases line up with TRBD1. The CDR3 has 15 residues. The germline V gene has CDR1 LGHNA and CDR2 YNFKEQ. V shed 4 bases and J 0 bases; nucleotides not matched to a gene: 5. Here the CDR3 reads CASSLDDRANYGYTF. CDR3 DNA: TGTGCCAGCAGCCTTGATGACAGGGCTAACTATGGCTACACCTTC.

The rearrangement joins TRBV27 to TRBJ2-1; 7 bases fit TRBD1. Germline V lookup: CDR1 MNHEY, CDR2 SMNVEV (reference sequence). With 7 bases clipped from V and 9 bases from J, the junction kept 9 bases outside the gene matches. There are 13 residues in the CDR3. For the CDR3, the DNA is TGTGCCAGCAAAAAGACAGGGCTAGCTGAGCAGTTCTTC. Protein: CASKKTGLAEQFF.

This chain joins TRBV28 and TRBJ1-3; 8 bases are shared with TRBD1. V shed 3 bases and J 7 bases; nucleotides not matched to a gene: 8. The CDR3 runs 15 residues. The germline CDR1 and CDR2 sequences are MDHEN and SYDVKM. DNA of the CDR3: TGTGCCAGCAGTTTCGACGCGGACAGGGTCAACACCATATATTTT. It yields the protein CASSFDADRVNTIYF.

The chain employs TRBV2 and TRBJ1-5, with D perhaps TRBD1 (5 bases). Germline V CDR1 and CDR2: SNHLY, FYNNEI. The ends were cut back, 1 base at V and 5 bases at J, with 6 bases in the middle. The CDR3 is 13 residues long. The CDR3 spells CASSEEGHQPQHF. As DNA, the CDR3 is TGTGCCAGCAGTGAAGAGGGGCATCAGCCCCAGCATTTT.

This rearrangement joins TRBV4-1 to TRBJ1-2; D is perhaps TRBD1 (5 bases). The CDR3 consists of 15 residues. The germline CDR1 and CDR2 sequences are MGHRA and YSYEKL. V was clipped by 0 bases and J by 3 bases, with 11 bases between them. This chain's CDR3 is CASSQDQGFHYGYTF. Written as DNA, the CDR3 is TGCGCCAGCAGCCAAGATCAGGGTTTTCACTATGGCTACACCTTC.

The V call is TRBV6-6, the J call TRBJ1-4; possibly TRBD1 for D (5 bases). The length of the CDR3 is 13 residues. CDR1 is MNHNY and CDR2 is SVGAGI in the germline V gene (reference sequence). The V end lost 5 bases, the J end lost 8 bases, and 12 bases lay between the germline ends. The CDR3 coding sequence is TGTGCCAGCAGTCTAGGGGCATGGGAAAAACTGTTTTTT. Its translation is CASSLGAWEKLFF.

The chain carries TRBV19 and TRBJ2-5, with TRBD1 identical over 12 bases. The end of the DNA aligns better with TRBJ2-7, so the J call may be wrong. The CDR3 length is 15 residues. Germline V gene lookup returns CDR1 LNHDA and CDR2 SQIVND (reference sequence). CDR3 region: CASRPGQGAAYEQYF. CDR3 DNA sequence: TGTGCCAGTAGACCGGGACAGGGGGCCGCCTACGAGCAGTACTTC.

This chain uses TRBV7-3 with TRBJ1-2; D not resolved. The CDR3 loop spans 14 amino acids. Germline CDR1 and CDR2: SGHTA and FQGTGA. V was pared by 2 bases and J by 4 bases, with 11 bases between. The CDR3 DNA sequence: TGTGCCAGCAGCTTAGATGGGCAAGGCTATGGCTACACCTTC. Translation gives CASSLDGQGYGYTF. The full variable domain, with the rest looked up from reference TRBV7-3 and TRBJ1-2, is GAGVSQTPSNKVTEKGKYVELRCDPISGHTALYWYRQSLGQGPEFLIYFQGTGAADDSGLPNDRFFAVRPEGSVSTLKIQRTERGDSAVYLCASSLDGQGYGYTFGSGTRLTVV.

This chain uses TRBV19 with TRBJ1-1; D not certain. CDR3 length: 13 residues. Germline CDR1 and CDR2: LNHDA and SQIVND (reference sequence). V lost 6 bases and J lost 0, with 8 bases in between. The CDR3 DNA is TGTGCCAGTAGGGGCAGCATGAACACTGAAGCTTTCTTT. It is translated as CASRGSMNTEAFF.

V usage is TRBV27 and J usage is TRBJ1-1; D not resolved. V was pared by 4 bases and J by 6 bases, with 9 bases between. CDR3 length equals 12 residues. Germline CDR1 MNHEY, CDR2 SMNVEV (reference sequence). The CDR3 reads CASSYGGAEAFF. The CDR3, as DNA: TGTGCCAGCAGTTATGGTGGGGCTGAAGCTTTCTTT.